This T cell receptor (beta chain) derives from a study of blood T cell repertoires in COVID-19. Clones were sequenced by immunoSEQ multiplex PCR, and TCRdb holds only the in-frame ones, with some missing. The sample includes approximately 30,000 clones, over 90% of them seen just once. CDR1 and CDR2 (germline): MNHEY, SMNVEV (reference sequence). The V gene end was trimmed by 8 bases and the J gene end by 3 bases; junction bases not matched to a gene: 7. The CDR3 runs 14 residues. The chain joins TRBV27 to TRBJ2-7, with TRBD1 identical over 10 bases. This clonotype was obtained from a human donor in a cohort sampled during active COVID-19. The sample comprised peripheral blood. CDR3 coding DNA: TGTGCCAGCCGCCCCGGACAGGGGGTCTACGAGCAGTACTTC. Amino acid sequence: CASRPGQGVYEQYF.